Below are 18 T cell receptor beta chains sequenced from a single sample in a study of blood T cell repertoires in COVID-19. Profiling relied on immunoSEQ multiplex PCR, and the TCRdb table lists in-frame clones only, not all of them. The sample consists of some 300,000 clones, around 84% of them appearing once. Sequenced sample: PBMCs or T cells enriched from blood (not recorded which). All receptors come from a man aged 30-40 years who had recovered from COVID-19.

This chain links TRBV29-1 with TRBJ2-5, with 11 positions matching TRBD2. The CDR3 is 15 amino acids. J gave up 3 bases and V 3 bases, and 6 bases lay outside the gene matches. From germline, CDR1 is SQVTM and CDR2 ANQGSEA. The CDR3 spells CSVDPRLAGKETQYF. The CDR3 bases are TGCAGCGTTGACCCCCGACTAGCGGGGAAAGAGACCCAGTACTTC.

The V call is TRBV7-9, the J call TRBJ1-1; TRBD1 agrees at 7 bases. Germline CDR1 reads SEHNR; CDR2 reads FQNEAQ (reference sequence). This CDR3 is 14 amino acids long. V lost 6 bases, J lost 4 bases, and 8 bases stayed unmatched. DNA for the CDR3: TGTGCCAGCAGTCCTGACAGGGTTGGCACTGAAGCTTTCTTT. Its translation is CASSPDRVGTEAFF.

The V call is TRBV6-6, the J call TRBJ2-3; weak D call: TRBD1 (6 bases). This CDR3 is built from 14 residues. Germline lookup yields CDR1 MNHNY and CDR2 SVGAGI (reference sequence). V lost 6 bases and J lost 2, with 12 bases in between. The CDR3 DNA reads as TGTGCCAGCAGCAGAGGACAGCTCACAGATACGCAGTATTTT. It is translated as CASSRGQLTDTQYF.

The CDR3 DNA reads as TGTGCCAGCAGCTCACACACTAGCGGGGGGTCCCACTACGAGCAGTACTTC. As protein: CASSSHTSGGSHYEQYF. This chain joins TRBV5-8 and TRBJ2-7; 12 bases align to TRBD2. V was pared by 3 bases and J by 3 bases, with 10 bases of the junction left unmatched. CDR3 length: 17 amino acids. CDR1 is SGHTS and CDR2 is YDEGEE in the germline V gene.

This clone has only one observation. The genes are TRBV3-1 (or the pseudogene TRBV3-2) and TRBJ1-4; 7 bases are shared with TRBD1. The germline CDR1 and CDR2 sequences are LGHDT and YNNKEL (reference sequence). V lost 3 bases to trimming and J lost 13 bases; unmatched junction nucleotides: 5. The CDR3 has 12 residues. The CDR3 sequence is CASSQSQGVLFF. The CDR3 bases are TGTGCCAGCAGCCAGTCCCAGGGGGTACTGTTTTTT.

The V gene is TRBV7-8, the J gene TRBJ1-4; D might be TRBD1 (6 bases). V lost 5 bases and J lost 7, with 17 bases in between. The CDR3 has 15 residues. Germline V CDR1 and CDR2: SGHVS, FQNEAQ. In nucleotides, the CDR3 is TGTGCCAGCAGCCCCTTCGGGGGCGGGGGTGAAAAACTGTTTTTT. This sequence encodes CASSPFGGGGEKLFF.

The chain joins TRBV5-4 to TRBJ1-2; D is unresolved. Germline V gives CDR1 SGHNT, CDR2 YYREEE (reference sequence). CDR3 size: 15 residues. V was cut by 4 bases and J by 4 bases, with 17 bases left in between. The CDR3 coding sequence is TGTGCCAGCAGCCAAAGGGAGCGTACCCCCTATGGCTACACCTTC. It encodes CASSQRERTPYGYTF. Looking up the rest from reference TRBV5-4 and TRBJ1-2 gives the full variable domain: ETGVTQSPTHLIKTRGQQVTLRCSSQSGHNTVSWYQQALGQGPQFIFQYYREEENGRGNFPPRFSGLQFPNYSSELNVNALELDDSALYLCASSQRERTPYGYTFGSGTRLTVV.

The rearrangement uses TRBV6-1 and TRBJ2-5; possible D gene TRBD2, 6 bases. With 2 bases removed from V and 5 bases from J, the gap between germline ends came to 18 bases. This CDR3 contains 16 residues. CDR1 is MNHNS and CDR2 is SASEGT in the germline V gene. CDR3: CASSEFGLAGRETQYF. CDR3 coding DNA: TGTGCCAGCAGTGAATTTGGTTTAGCAGGGAGGGAGACCCAGTACTTC.

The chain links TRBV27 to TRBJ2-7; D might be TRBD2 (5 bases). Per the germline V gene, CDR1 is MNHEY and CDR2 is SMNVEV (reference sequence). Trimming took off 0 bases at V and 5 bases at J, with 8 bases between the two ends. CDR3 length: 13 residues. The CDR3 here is CASSLSGVHEQYF. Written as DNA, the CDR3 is TGTGCCAGCAGTTTATCCGGGGTTCACGAGCAGTACTTC.

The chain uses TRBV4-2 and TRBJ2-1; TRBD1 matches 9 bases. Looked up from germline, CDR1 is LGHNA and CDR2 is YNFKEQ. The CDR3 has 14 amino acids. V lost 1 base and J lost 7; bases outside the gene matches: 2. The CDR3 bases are TGTGCCAGCAGCCAAGGGACAGGGGATAATGAGCAGTTCTTC. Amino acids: CASSQGTGDNEQFF.

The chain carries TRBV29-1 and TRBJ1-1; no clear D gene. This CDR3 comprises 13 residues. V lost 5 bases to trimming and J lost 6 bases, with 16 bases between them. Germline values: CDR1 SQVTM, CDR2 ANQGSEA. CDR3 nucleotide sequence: TGCAGCGTTTCCCCCTTGAGAGTCGCTGAAGCTTTCTTT. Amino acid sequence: CSVSPLRVAEAFF. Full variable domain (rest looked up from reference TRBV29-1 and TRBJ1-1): SAVISQKPSRDICQRGTSLTIQCQVDSQVTMMFWYRQQPGQSLTLIATANQGSEATYESGFVIDKFPISRPNLTFSTLTVSNMSPEDSSIYLCSVSPLRVAEAFFGQGTRLTVV.

CDR3 DNA: TGTGCCAGTAGTATAGACCGAGCAAGAAATTCACCCCTCCACTTT. Translated: CASSIDRARNSPLHF. The genes are TRBV19 and TRBJ1-6; D call uncertain. The germline gives CDR1 LNHDA, CDR2 SQIVND (reference sequence). The CDR3 spans 15 residues. Trimming cost V 0 bases and J 7 bases, with 10 bases left between them.

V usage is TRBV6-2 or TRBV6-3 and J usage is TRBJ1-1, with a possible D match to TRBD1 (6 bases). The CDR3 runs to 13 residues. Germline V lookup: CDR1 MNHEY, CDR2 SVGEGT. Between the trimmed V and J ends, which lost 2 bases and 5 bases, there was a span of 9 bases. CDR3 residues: CASSYHQGTEAFF. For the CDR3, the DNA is TGTGCCAGCAGTTACCATCAGGGGACTGAAGCTTTCTTT.

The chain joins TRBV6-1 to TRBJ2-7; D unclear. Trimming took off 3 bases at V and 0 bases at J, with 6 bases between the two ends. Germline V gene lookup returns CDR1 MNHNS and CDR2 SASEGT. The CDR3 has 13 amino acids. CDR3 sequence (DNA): TGTGCCAGCAGTGACGCGCCCTCCTACGAGCAGTACTTC. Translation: CASSDAPSYEQYF.

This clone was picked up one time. The CDR3 DNA follows: TGTGCCAGTAGTATAAGGGTGCAGGGGATAGGGAATGAGCAGTTCTTC. Its protein product is CASSIRVQGIGNEQFF. V and J are TRBV19 and TRBJ2-1, with D tentatively TRBD1 (6 bases). Germline V gene sequence: CDR1 LNHDA, CDR2 SQIVND (reference sequence). CDR3 length equals 16 residues. Trimming shortened V by 2 bases and J by 7 bases, and 18 bases separated the two germline ends.

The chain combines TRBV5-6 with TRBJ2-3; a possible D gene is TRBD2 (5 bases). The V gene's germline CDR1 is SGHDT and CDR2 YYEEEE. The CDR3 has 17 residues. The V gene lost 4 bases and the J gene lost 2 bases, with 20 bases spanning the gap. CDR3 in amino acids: CASSAARGRGVTDTQYF. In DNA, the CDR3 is TGTGCCAGCAGCGCCGCCCGCGGCCGGGGTGTCACAGATACGCAGTATTTT.

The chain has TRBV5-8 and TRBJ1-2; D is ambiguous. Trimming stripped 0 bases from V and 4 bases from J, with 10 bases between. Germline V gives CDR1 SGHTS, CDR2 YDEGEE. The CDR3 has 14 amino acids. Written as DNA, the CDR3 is TGTGCCAGCAGCTTGGATGGCAGAAGCTATGGCTACACCTTC. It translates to CASSLDGRSYGYTF.

CDR3 amino acids: CASSPFSGHRTDTQYF. For the CDR3, the DNA is TGTGCCAGCTCACCATTCTCGGGACACCGCACAGATACGCAGTATTTT. The J gene is TRBJ2-3, the V gene TRBV18; D might be TRBD1 (6 bases). The CDR3 consists of 16 residues. V lost 2 bases and J 1 base, leaving 13 bases between the germline ends. Germline loops: CDR1 KGHSH, CDR2 LQKENI.